The sequence of this T cell receptor beta chain was determined in a study of CD8 T cells in ankylosing spondylitis. Study-wide points: The study identified a TCR beta motif of 7 or 8 highly homologous variants that appeared characteristic of ankylosing spondylitis blood. Reactive arthritis synovial fluid and blood were previously reported to contain some motif variants.

A note on this clonotype: Its target is not known.

CDR1 is SGHTA, CDR2 FQGNSA, per germline. V was pared by 1 base and J by 3 bases, with 2 bases of the junction left unmatched. The CDR3 runs 14 residues. Each CDR3 protein is one row after TCRdb ran MiXCR on the 5' RACE reads. The table shows around 180,000 distinct CDR3 sequences, with approximately 12% occurring only once. V usage is TRBV7-2 and J usage is TRBJ2-5, with 7 bases lining up with TRBD2. The sample consisted of blood, either unsorted or a sorted T cell fraction (not recorded which). The source is a female donor with ankylosing spondylitis or in good health (not recorded which). CDR3 DNA sequence: TGTGCCAGCAGCTTAGTGGGAGGGGAAGAGACCCAGTACTTC. Protein: CASSLVGGEETQYF.